This section outlines one T cell receptor beta chain sequence together with its context. The table lists this clonotype with a few counts. There is no known antigen for this receptor. Per-base quality was not reported, and no clone a single base away is much larger than it. The receptor library was made with 5' RACE. The instrument given in TCRdb is NextSeq 500. To correct for sequencing error and PCR bias, the TCR library protocol tagged individual cDNA molecules with unique molecular identifiers. Both TCR alpha and beta chains were sequenced, and tight co-correlation was observed between alpha and beta sequence abundances in each sample. The paper's processing steps were these. Decombinator V4 was used to annotate the V gene, J gene and CDR3 of the TCR sequences. TCRs were defined as expanded if a significant change between any two time points was detected under a Poisson model with p below 0.0001. TCR abundances were normalised to the total number of TCRs sequenced per sample and were expressed as counts per million. MAIT TCRs were defined by TRAV1-2 paired with TRAJ12, TRAJ20 or TRAJ33, and iNKT TCRs by TRAV10 paired with TRAJ18. VDJdb, accessed 1 November 2021, was searched for CMV, EBV and SARS-CoV-2 annotated TCRs, with TCRs annotated for multiple antigens excluded. TCRdb applied fastp at Q25 and MiXCR to the public reads, then kept only in-frame beta chains. CDR3 protein sequences are deduplicated, and each keeps its most common genes and DNA. TCRdb, not the authors, supplied the V and J calls. Within this sample are 90,000 to 130,000 distinct CDR3 sequences, with about 12% of them counted one time only. The ten biggest clones cover 3% to 3.5% of the sample.

CDR3 length: 15 amino acids, cysteine to phenylalanine. CDR3 DNA only is kept here, 45 bases in frame from base 1. CDR1 SGHVS and CDR2 FNYEAQ were looked up in the germline V gene. V trim: 2 bases; J trim: 2 bases; unmatched bases: 3. The data stem from a study of early T cells in non-severe SARS-CoV-2 infection (dated by TCRdb to the early 2020s). In terms of the full investigation: TCR sequencing used bulk RNA from unsorted whole blood, so alpha and beta chains could not be paired.

A case-control design nested within a healthcare worker cohort in London, UK, was used, with weekly nasopharyngeal swab PCR tests and blood sampling performed. Between 23 and 31 March 2020, the week of the UK lockdown, healthcare workers were enrolled and then followed up weekly for as long as 16 weeks. The research as a whole found: VDJdb matching was skewed toward anti-spike CD8 responses and likely underestimated virus-specific expansions by missing private and CD4 specificities.

This TCR derives from an adult who was a healthcare worker with PCR-confirmed SARS-CoV-2 infection or an uninfected control (not recorded which). The sample taken for sequencing was whole blood. The chain was built from TRBV7-6 and TRBJ2-1; 7 central nucleotides agree with TRBD1. The CDR3 sequence is CASSLTGTAYNEQFF. In nucleotide form, the sequence is TGTGCCAGCAGCTTAACCGGGACAGCCTACAATGAGCAGTTCTTC.